This TCR beta chain was observed in a study of blood T cells in healthy people across ages. Per sample, at least 5 micrograms of total RNA were extracted. General study points: Relative to aged donors, long-lived donors carried more naive CD4+ cells and displayed higher diversity. TCR beta diversity, measured per million T cells, fell in a roughly linear way with age.

Primers used in a second PCR of about 6 to 11 cycles were a sample-barcoded 5' primer and a J-beta primer mix. TCRdb analysed the 5' RACE reads with MiXCR anew, one entry per CDR3 protein. The sample shows 760,000 or so distinct CDR3 sequences, 25% of them seen only once. The CDR3 length is 13 residues. CDR1 and CDR2 from the germline V gene are MNHEY and SVGEGT. As for this clonotype: Its antigen is as yet unknown.

The sample was also reused in another study, on T cells of mothers and their children. That source notes: Each mother yielded more than 8.5 million TCR beta CDR3 reads. Each child yielded 2.5 million to 3 million reads.

The TCR originated in a boy younger than 18 in good health. V is TRBV6-2 or TRBV6-3 and J is TRBJ2-5, with a weak D call TRBD2 (6 bases). Judging by the DNA end, TRBJ2-7 fits better; the J call may be wrong. Sequencing was done on a sample of blood. DNA for the CDR3: TGTGCCAGCAGTTACTCTATGGGACTCGAGCAGTACTTC. Amino acid sequence: CASSYSMGLEQYF.